This T cell receptor beta chain stems from a study of technical replicates of blood from a handful of donors. Libraries were prepared by immunoSEQ multiplex PCR; TCRdb keeps only in-frame clonotypes and omits some of them. The sample consists of roughly 69,000 clones, 85% to 90% of them appearing once. The junction had 6 bases not matched to a gene; V was cut back by 6 bases and J by 4 bases. Looked up from germline, CDR1 is SQVTM and CDR2 is ANQGSEA. The CDR3 loop spans 14 amino acids. J is TRBJ2-7 and V is TRBV29-1; 13 bases fit TRBD2. Material: PBMCs. The receptor's source is a human donor in good health. Some clones in this sample may be carry-over from other donors' samples. The CDR3 protein is CSVRTSGSWYEQYF. In DNA form, the CDR3 reads TGCAGCGTCCGGACTAGCGGGAGTTGGTACGAGCAGTACTTC.